This TCR beta chain was captured by sequencing in a study of T cells after yellow fever vaccination. Background on the study: Each low-cell-number fraction was prepared by means of SMART-Seq v4 Ultra Low Input. Overall study findings and caveats: The study found a weaker secondary response that peaked faster, day 5 versus 15.

TCRdb analysed the 5' RACE reads with MiXCR anew, one entry per CDR3 protein. The table includes about 220,000 distinct CDR3 sequences, 3% to 3.5% detected once. This clonotype has a count of ten or more. The antigen remains undetermined. This material consisted of CD4+ T cells sorted from PBMCs, taken 10 days after the yellow fever booster vaccination. The TCR originated in a man aged 18 to 29 who received the YFV17D yellow fever vaccine.

CDR3: CASSSALGRAAPLAKNIQYF. For the CDR3, the DNA is TGTGCCAGCAGTTCCGCCTTAGGACGGGCAGCTCCGTTAGCCAAAAACATTCAGTACTTC. V and J are TRBV6-6 and TRBJ2-4; no firm D call. The ends were cut back, 4 bases at V and 0 bases at J, with 25 bases in the middle. The CDR3 extends over 20 amino acids. Looked up from germline, CDR1 is MNHNY and CDR2 is SVGAGI (reference sequence).